These T cell receptor beta chains were read from a single sample in a study of blood T cells in healthy people across ages. TCRdb re-analysed the 5' RACE reads in MiXCR, keeping a single row per CDR3 protein. The top ten clones hold around a sixth of a sample with roughly 500,000 distinct CDR3 sequences, 27% of them seen once. The sample consisted of blood. The receptors were gathered from a woman in her 70s in good health. Both conserved end residues are part of each CDR3. Each record gives: J gene, V gene, clone size, D gene, CDR3 DNA, CDR3 protein. D genes are given only for firm matches. The size field is filled for only some rows; it gives once, few, many or a size class.

TRBJ2-1 | TRBV20-1 | - | - | TGCAGTGCCGGACGCTCCTCCTACAATGAGCAGTTCTTC | CSAGRSSYNEQFF
TRBJ2-3 | TRBV7-2 | few | - | TGTGCCAGCAGCTTAGGGGCTACTAGCACAGATACGCAGTATTTT | CASSLGATSTDTQYF
TRBJ2-7 | TRBV6-1 | once | TRBD1 | TGTGCCAGCAGCCCACGGTGGGACAGCTCCTACGAGCAGTACTTC | CASSPRWDSSYEQYF
TRBJ1-6 | TRBV27 | few | - | TGTGCCAGCAGAACAATATCCCTGGACAGTAGTAATTCACCCCTCCACTTT | CASRTISLDSSNSPLHF
TRBJ1-5 | TRBV10-3 | few | - | TGTGCCATCAGTGACCTGGCGGGGGGGAATCAGCCCCAGCATTTT | CAISDLAGGNQPQHF
TRBJ1-1 | TRBV5-1 | once | TRBD1 | TGCGCCAGCACCCCGGGACAGACCTATGGCGCTGAAGCTTTCTTT | CASTPGQTYGAEAFF
TRBJ2-5 | TRBV7-2 | - | - | TGTGCCAGCAGCTTTACGGAAAAAGAGACCCAGTACTTC | CASSFTEKETQYF
TRBJ2-7 | TRBV7-2 | few | - | TGTGCCAGCAGCTTATACTCCCAGGGTTCCTACGAGCAGTACTTC | CASSLYSQGSYEQYF
TRBJ1-1 | TRBV4-1 | many | TRBD1 | TGCGCCAGCAGCCAAGTTCGGGACAGCGAAGCTTTCTTT | CASSQVRDSEAFF
TRBJ1-1 | TRBV5-1 | - | TRBD1 | TGCGCCAGCAGCTCGGGACAGGGCTTGAACACTGAAGCTTTCTTT | CASSSGQGLNTEAFF
TRBJ1-2 | TRBV12-3/TRBV12-4 | few | TRBD1 | TGTGCCAGCAGTTTTAGGGGGACAGTAAATAACTATGGCTACACCTTC | CASSFRGTVNNYGYTF
TRBJ2-2 | TRBV6-5 | - | - | TGTGCCAGCAGTTACTCCCCGCCAGGGAACACCGGGGAGCTGTTTTTT | CASSYSPPGNTGELFF
TRBJ2-1 | TRBV12-3/TRBV12-4 | - | - | TGTGCCAGCAGCTACAGGGTTCAGCAGTTCTTC | CASSYRVQQFF
TRBJ2-1 | TRBV6-2/TRBV6-3 | many | TRBD2 | TGTGCCAGCAGTCCACGTCCGGGACTAGCGGGGGGCAATGAGCAGTTCTTC | CASSPRPGLAGGNEQFF
TRBJ2-7 | TRBV6-5 | few | - | TGTGCCAGCAGTTACGCCCGGGGGGCCCTATACGAGCAGTACTTC | CASSYARGALYEQYF
TRBJ2-3 | TRBV24-1 | - | - | TGTGCCACCTCCGGGGCTTACACAGATACGCAGTATTTT | CATSGAYTDTQYF
TRBJ2-4 | TRBV20-1 | - | - | TGCAGTGCCAAAGAGGCCCTGGAAGCCAAAAACATTCAGTACTTC | CSAKEALEAKNIQYF
TRBJ1-3 | TRBV7-9 | - | - | TGTGCCAGCACCCTTGACACGGGGGGAAACACCATATATTTT | CASTLDTGGNTIYF
TRBJ2-7 | TRBV20-1 | - | - | TGCAGCGCTATAACCATCAGCTCCTACGAGCAGTACTTC | CSAITISSYEQYF
TRBJ1-2 | TRBV28 | few | TRBD1 | TGTGCCAGCAGTCAAACGACAGGGTACGACTATGGCTACACCTTC | CASSQTTGYDYGYTF
TRBJ2-2 | TRBV20-1 | few | - | TGCAGTGCTAGTACTAGCTCGGGCCCCGGGGAGCTGTTTTTT | CSASTSSGPGELFF
TRBJ2-3 | TRBV7-9 | few | TRBD2 | TGTGCCAGCAGCTTCCGCGGACTAGCGGGGGGCCGAGGGAAAGATACGCAGTATTTT | CASSFRGLAGGRGKDTQYF
TRBJ1-1 | TRBV29-1 | - | - | TGCAGCGTTGAAAAACGGATGAACACTGAAGCTTTCTTT | CSVEKRMNTEAFF
TRBJ2-1 | TRBV3-1 | - | TRBD1 | TGTGCCAGTTCCGGAAGGGACAGGGGAGGAAATGAGCAGTTCTTC | CASSGRDRGGNEQFF
TRBJ2-6 | TRBV13 | - | TRBD1 | TGTGCCAGCAGCTTAGGAGGGGAACAGGGGCCCAACGTCCTGACTTTC | CASSLGGEQGPNVLTF
TRBJ1-2 | TRBV2 | many | - | TGTGCCAGCAGTGAAGGGGGTGGGTATGGCTACACCTTC | CASSEGGGYGYTF
TRBJ1-2 | TRBV7-7 | - | - | TGTGCCAGCAGCTTAAGGCTGGCAGGATTCTACTATGGCTACACCTTC | CASSLRLAGFYYGYTF
TRBJ2-7 | TRBV15 | many | - | TGTGCCACCAGCAGAGATTTAAGGCCGAGCTACGATGGGCAGTACTTC | CATSRDLRPSYDGQYF
TRBJ2-5 | TRBV27 | few | - | TGTGCCTGCAGTGGACACACTATCGGGACGAGAAAAGAGACCCAGTACTTC | CACSGHTIGTRKETQYF
TRBJ2-1 | TRBV6-2/TRBV6-3 | - | TRBD1 | TGTGCCAGCACCCTACAGGGGGTGCTATCCTACAATGAGCAGTTCTTC | CASTLQGVLSYNEQFF
TRBJ2-1 | TRBV9 | - | TRBD2 | TGTGCCAGCAGCGTTTCCCAAGGGGCGGGGGGTAGAAATGGGCAGTTCTTC | CASSVSQGAGGRNGQFF
TRBJ2-4 | TRBV20-1 | - | TRBD1 | TGCAGTGCTGGAGATTCAGGGGGTGGAGACATTCAGTACTTC | CSAGDSGGGDIQYF
TRBJ2-1 | TRBV20-1 | - | - | TGCAGTGCTACCCAGGGGGGGCAGGAGCAGTTCTTC | CSATQGGQEQFF
TRBJ2-5 | TRBV5-1 | - | TRBD2 | TGCGCCAGCAGCAAAGGACTAGCGGGGAAAGAGACCCAGTACTTC | CASSKGLAGKETQYF
TRBJ1-2 | TRBV4-1 | few | - | TGCGCCAGCAGCCAACCCGCTAGTGGCAGGGGAAACTATGGCTACACCTTC | CASSQPASGRGNYGYTF
TRBJ2-1 | TRBV2 | once | - | TGTGCCAGCAGTGTCGAGACAGGTACCTACAATGAGCAGTTCTTC | CASSVETGTYNEQFF
TRBJ2-1 | TRBV11-2 | - | - | TGTGCCAGCAGCTTACAGGGGACCCACAATGAGCAGTTCTTC | CASSLQGTHNEQFF
TRBJ2-1 | TRBV12-3/TRBV12-4 | few | - | TGTGCCAGCAGTTTAAGGGACACCCCGGTCACGCAGTTCTTC | CASSLRDTPVTQFF
TRBJ1-4 | TRBV6-5 | few | - | TGTGCCAGCAGACCCATGGGACCTAATGAAAAACTGTTTTTT | CASRPMGPNEKLFF
TRBJ1-2 | TRBV20-1 | - | TRBD1 | TGCAGTGCTGGGGACAGGTATGGCTACACCTTC | CSAGDRYGYTF
TRBJ2-1 | TRBV6-1 | - | TRBD1 | TGTGCCAGCACCCCAACTCCCGACAGGGTTGATGAGCAGTTCTTC | CASTPTPDRVDEQFF
TRBJ2-4 | TRBV10-3 | few | - | TGTGCCATCAGTGAAGGGCAGGAGGACATTCAGTACTTC | CAISEGQEDIQYF
TRBJ1-4 | TRBV5-5 | few | - | TGTGCCAGCAGGAGGGGGAATAGCAATGAAAAACTGTTTTTT | CASRRGNSNEKLFF
TRBJ1-1 | TRBV4-1 | few | - | TGCGCCAGCAGCCCGGCCAACCTAAACACTGAAGCTTTCTTT | CASSPANLNTEAFF
TRBJ2-5 | TRBV5-1 | - | - | TGCGCCAGCAGCTTAATAGGGACTGGCGCGGGGACGGAGACCCAGTACTTC | CASSLIGTGAGTETQYF
TRBJ2-5 | TRBV3-1 | few | - | TGTGCCAGCAGCCCACCAGGTAGCGGACTACAAGAGACCCAGTACTTC | CASSPPGSGLQETQYF